This T cell receptor (beta chain) was documented in a study of blood T cell repertoires in COVID-19. Study-wide context: Sample material is recorded as cDNA or gDNA derived from T cells, B-cell-depleted T cells, or PBMCs.

The CDR3 sequence is 11 residues long. As handled by the study authors: Quantification of nucleated cells was approximated via reference gene primer amplification. Libraries were prepared by immunoSEQ multiplex PCR; TCRdb keeps only in-frame clonotypes and omits some of them. V, J and clone size derive from that table, while D and trimming were established from the DNA sequence. The repertoire holds 250,000 to 300,000 clones, about 76% seen once, with 2.5% to 3% in the top ten. Material: peripheral blood. The J gene is TRBJ1-2, the V gene TRBV21-1; whether TRBD1, the table's D call, matches the DNA was not checked. TRBV21-1 is annotated as a pseudogene. This sequence originates from a woman aged 55-69 years with active or convalescent COVID-19. CDR3 DNA: TGTGCCATAGTCACAGTGGATGGCTACACCTTC. Translation: CAIVTVDGYTF.